The next 6 T cell receptor beta chains were all read from a single sample in a study of blood T cells in healthy people across ages. With a J-beta primer mix and a sample-barcoded 5' primer, a second PCR ran roughly 6 to 11 cycles. TCRdb processed the 5' RACE reads anew with MiXCR; each CDR3 protein has one entry. The sample shows hundreds of thousands of distinct CDR3 sequences, 25% to 35% of them seen only once. This sample was shared with a second study, whose subject was T cells of mothers and their children.

Sequencing was done on a sample of blood. These receptors originate from a boy younger than 10 in good health.

This chain uses TRBV6-2 or TRBV6-3 with TRBJ2-1, with TRBD2 matching over 8 bases. Per germline, CDR1 MNHEY and CDR2 SVGEGT. The CDR3 is 17 residues long. Trimming cost V 0 bases and J 3 bases; bases outside gene matches: 7. The CDR3 DNA is TGTGCCAGCAGTTACTCCCCCGGGGGGGCCTTCTACAATGAGCAGTTCTTC. As protein: CASSYSPGGAFYNEQFF.

As for this clonotype: The conserved phenylalanine or tryptophan is not found at the CDR3 terminus, so this likely reflects a read error. The chain has TRBV14 and TRBJ1-2, with D uncertain. Germline lookup yields CDR1 SGHDN and CDR2 FVKESK. The V gene lost 0 bases and the J gene lost 3 bases, with 5 bases spanning the gap. This CDR3 contains 13 residues. The CDR3 region has the DNA TGTGCCAGCAGCCAAGAAATCGACTATGGCTACACCTCC. Its translation is CASSQEIDYGYTS.

The table lists this clonotype with a few counts. CDR3 amino acids: CASTKTIGTGGFNEQYF. The CDR3 DNA is TGTGCCAGCACCAAAACAATCGGGACAGGGGGTTTCAACGAGCAGTACTTC. The chain combines TRBV27 with TRBJ2-7; TRBD1 agrees at 11 bases. Germline V gene sequence: CDR1 MNHEY, CDR2 SMNVEV (reference sequence). J gave up 5 bases and V 7 bases, and 16 bases lay outside the gene matches. The CDR3 consists of 17 residues.

V gene TRBV5-4 combines with J gene TRBJ1-1; weak D call: TRBD1 (6 bases). V lost 6 bases, J lost 2 bases, and 14 bases lay in between. The CDR3 spans 14 residues. Germline V gene lookup returns CDR1 SGHNT and CDR2 YYREEE (reference sequence). CDR3 in amino acids: CASIEQGGNTEAFF. The CDR3, as DNA: TGTGCCAGCATCGAACAAGGGGGAAACACTGAAGCTTTCTTT. Together with reference TRBV5-4 and TRBJ1-1, the CDR3 gives the full variable domain: ETGVTQSPTHLIKTRGQQVTLRCSSQSGHNTVSWYQQALGQGPQFIFQYYREEENGRGNFPPRFSGLQFPNYSSELNVNALELDDSALYLCASIEQGGNTEAFFGQGTRLTVV.

The chain links TRBV9 to TRBJ2-7, with 9 nucleotides matching TRBD2. The J call is in doubt because the DNA end fits TRBJ2-5 better. This CDR3 spans 16 amino acids. Germline V gene lookup returns CDR1 SGDLS and CDR2 YYNGEE. The DNA for the CDR3 is TGTGCCAGCAGCGTCGATCAGGGGCTAGCGGGGGAGACCCAGTACTTC. Its translation is CASSVDQGLAGETQYF.

This chain uses TRBV12-3 or TRBV12-4 with TRBJ2-2, with D possibly matching TRBD1 (6 bases). Trimming left V 5 bases short and J 5 bases short, with 9 bases between. CDR3 length: 13 amino acids. Written as DNA, the CDR3 is TGTGCCAGCAGTAAACAGGGTACCGGGGAGCTGTTTTTT. It translates to CASSKQGTGELFF.